The rows below give T cell receptor beta chains drawn from one sample of a study of blood T cell repertoires in COVID-19. Generated by immunoSEQ multiplex PCR, the TCRdb table keeps only in-frame clones and is missing some. The sample lists hundreds of thousands of clones; about nine tenths were seen once. Sequencing was performed on peripheral blood. These receptors all come from a woman in her 50s with COVID-19, enrolled during active disease. Each CDR3 is given with its conserved first and last residue. The D gene is left open where the match is weak. Where a row states a size, it is once, few, many or the class of an expanded clone; other rows omit it.

cdr3_nt,cdr3_aa,j_call,v_call,clone_size,d_call
TGTGCCAGCTCATCTACAGGGGGCGGTGGGAGCAATCAGCCCCAGCATTTT,CASSSTGGGGSNQPQHF,TRBJ1-5,TRBV18,NA,TRBD1
TGTGCCAGCAGTGATGGACAGATCGCAACTAATGAAAAACTGTTTTTT,CASSDGQIATNEKLFF,TRBJ1-4,TRBV2,NA,NA
TGTGCCAGCAGCTTAAAGGCCGGGACAGCTTATCAGCCCCAGCATTTT,CASSLKAGTAYQPQHF,TRBJ1-5,TRBV7-8,NA,TRBD1
TGCGCCAGCAGCTTGGGTCTGCGGACAGGGGAAAATCAGCCCCAGCATTTT,CASSLGLRTGENQPQHF,TRBJ1-5,TRBV5-1,NA,TRBD1
TGTGCCAGCTCACCAATCAGGGAGGAGGATACGCAGTATTTT,CASSPIREEDTQYF,TRBJ2-3,TRBV18,NA,NA
TGTGCCAGCAGCCCCGCCCCAGGGCCCGGGGAGCTGTTTTTT,CASSPAPGPGELFF,TRBJ2-2,TRBV6-2/TRBV6-3,NA,NA
TGTGCCAGCTCACCACCGGGGGCTCGTGAGCAGTACTTC,CASSPPGAREQYF,TRBJ2-7,TRBV18,NA,NA
TGTGCCAGTAGGTCGGCAAGGGGTGGCCCCTACGAGCAGTACTTC,CASRSARGGPYEQYF,TRBJ2-7,TRBV19,few,NA
TGTGCCAGCAGAGCCGGGGAGGGGACTGGGCAAGAGACCCAGTACTTC,CASRAGEGTGQETQYF,TRBJ2-5,TRBV9,few,TRBD2
TGTGCCAGCAGTTATAGCGGGAGTGCAGATACGCAGTATTTT,CASSYSGSADTQYF,TRBJ2-3,TRBV6-5,NA,TRBD2
TGTGCCAGCAGTGTCTTGGGGAGCTTGCCCCAGCATTTT,CASSVLGSLPQHF,TRBJ1-5,TRBV6-2/TRBV6-3,NA,NA
TGTGCCAGCAGCCGGGACAGAATAGAAGCTTTCTTT,CASSRDRIEAFF,TRBJ1-1,TRBV5-4,NA,TRBD1
TGCGCCAGCAGCTTGACGGGGATGGACACTGAAGCTTTCTTT,CASSLTGMDTEAFF,TRBJ1-1,TRBV5-1,NA,NA
TGTGCCAGCAGTCGACAGGATGAAGCTTTCTTT,CASSRQDEAFF,TRBJ1-1,TRBV6-5,NA,NA
TGTGCCAGCAGCCAAGACAGGACAATGAACACTGAAGCTTTCTTT,CASSQDRTMNTEAFF,TRBJ1-1,TRBV3-1/TRBV3-2,NA,NA
TGTGCCAGCAGTCGAGTTGGGCTCAGCTCTGGAAACACCATATATTTT,CASSRVGLSSGNTIYF,TRBJ1-3,TRBV27,NA,NA
TGTGCCACCGACCCGACGGGAGTAAACATTCAGTACTTC,CATDPTGVNIQYF,TRBJ2-4,TRBV2,NA,NA
TGTGCCAGCAGTCCCGAATACACCTTAGGGGGCAACACTGAAGCTTTCTTT,CASSPEYTLGGNTEAFF,TRBJ1-1,TRBV27,few,TRBD1
TGTGCCAGCAGCCAACATACGGGACTAGCGGGAGGAGGGTTTAACTACGAGCAGTACTTC,CASSQHTGLAGGGFNYEQYF,TRBJ2-7,TRBV14,NA,TRBD2
TGTGCCAGCAGTTTATCAGCTTTTGGAAACACCATATATTTT,CASSLSAFGNTIYF,TRBJ1-3,TRBV27,NA,NA
TGTGCCTGGAGATTAGCGGGCGGGATTTTTTATTCTGAAGCTTTCTTT,CAWRLAGGIFYSEAFF,TRBJ1-1,TRBV30,NA,NA
TGTGCCAGCAGCCTTGAGGGACTAGCGGGAGGGCCGAGAAACATTCAGTACTTC,CASSLEGLAGGPRNIQYF,TRBJ2-4,TRBV5-6,NA,TRBD2
TGTGCCAGCAGCTGGACCCCCGGGACTAGCCTAAATGAGCAGTTCTTC,CASSWTPGTSLNEQFF,TRBJ2-1,TRBV7-2,once,TRBD2
TGTGCCACCAGTGATTTCACAGGGGTATACTTC,CATSDFTGVYF,TRBJ2-7,TRBV24-1,NA,TRBD1
TGTGCCAGCAGCTTAATCGGACTAGCGGGAGCGGGAGAGACCCAGTACTTC,CASSLIGLAGAGETQYF,TRBJ2-5,TRBV7-3,NA,TRBD2
TGTGCCAGCAGCTTTCAACAGGGAATGAACACTGAAGCTTTCTTT,CASSFQQGMNTEAFF,TRBJ1-1,TRBV11-3,few,NA
TGTGCCAGCAGTTTTCGAAAGGGAGGCACCGGGGAGCTGTTTTTT,CASSFRKGGTGELFF,TRBJ2-2,TRBV27,NA,NA
TGTGCCAGCAGTCCTAGGACTAGCGAGTCCTACGAGCAGTACTTC,CASSPRTSESYEQYF,TRBJ2-7,TRBV6-5,NA,TRBD2
TGTGCTAGTGGTTTGGTACTAGGTGGGATGAGCAATCAGCCCCAGCATTTT,CASGLVLGGMSNQPQHF,TRBJ1-5,TRBV12-5,NA,NA
TGTGCCAGCAGCTGGAGGGGTGAGTCCTACAATGAGCAGTTCTTC,CASSWRGESYNEQFF,TRBJ2-1,TRBV9,NA,NA
TGTGCCTGGAGTGTTGCGGCTAGCGGGAGTGGAAAGACCCAGTACTTC,CAWSVAASGSGKTQYF,TRBJ2-5,TRBV30,NA,TRBD2
TGTGCCACAAGCGGGAGTAGCTACAATGAGCAGTTCTTC,CATSGSSYNEQFF,TRBJ2-1,TRBV10-3,few,TRBD2
TGTGCCAGAAAAGGGACAGGGGGCGTATCGAACACTGAAGCTTTCTTT,CARKGTGGVSNTEAFF,TRBJ1-1,TRBV19,NA,TRBD1
TGCGCCAGCAGTGAGGGGGCAAACACCGGGGAGCTGTTTTTT,CASSEGANTGELFF,TRBJ2-2,TRBV5-1,once,TRBD1
TGCGCCAGCAGCCCAGACATCTCCTACGAGCAGTACTTC,CASSPDISYEQYF,TRBJ2-7,TRBV5-1,NA,NA
TGTGCCAGCAGCTTAGATCGACTAGCGGTACACACAGATACGCAGTATTTT,CASSLDRLAVHTDTQYF,TRBJ2-3,TRBV11-2,NA,TRBD2
TGTGCCAGCAGGGAGGGACAGGGGGCAACCTACGAGCAGTACTTC,CASREGQGATYEQYF,TRBJ2-7,TRBV6-5,few,TRBD1
TGTGCCTGGAGTGTCGGGGATCCTGAAGCTTTCTTT,CAWSVGDPEAFF,TRBJ1-1,TRBV30,NA,NA
TGTGCCAGCAGCTTAATGGGGGGACAGGTCAAATACACTGAAGCTTTCTTT,CASSLMGGQVKYTEAFF,TRBJ1-1,TRBV7-8,NA,TRBD1
TGTGCCAGCAGCTTAGTTACGGGGGGGCCGCGACTTTGTTGGAGTTCACCCCTCCACTTT,CASSLVTGGPRLCWSSPLHF,TRBJ1-6,TRBV7-7,NA,NA
TGCGCCAGCAGCTCTGGACTAGCGGGAGTTAGCACCGGGGAGCTGTTTTTT,CASSSGLAGVSTGELFF,TRBJ2-2,TRBV5-1,NA,TRBD2
TGTGCCAGCAAGGACAGGGCGTTAGGCAATCAGCCCCAGCATTTT,CASKDRALGNQPQHF,TRBJ1-5,TRBV19,NA,TRBD1
TGTGCCAGCAGCTTGGGACTAGCGGGACAGGAGGAGCAGTTCTTC,CASSLGLAGQEEQFF,TRBJ2-1,TRBV7-9,NA,TRBD2
TGTGCCAGCAGCAAAACGGGTCTAGCGGGCTCTTCTTCGCCGGAGCAGTACTTC,CASSKTGLAGSSSPEQYF,TRBJ2-7,TRBV21-1,NA,NA
TGTGCCAGCAGCTTAGCCTTCCGGCAGGGGCGCAATGAGCAGTTCTTC,CASSLAFRQGRNEQFF,TRBJ2-1,TRBV7-9,NA,NA
TGTGCCTGGAGCTCAAGGATCGGGGGGCTTTACGAGCAGTACTTC,CAWSSRIGGLYEQYF,TRBJ2-7,TRBV30,NA,NA
TGTGCCAGCTCACCACCGAGACTAGCTCCCAACAATGAGCAGTTCTTC,CASSPPRLAPNNEQFF,TRBJ2-1,TRBV18,NA,TRBD2
TGTGCCAGCAGCCCTTGGACTAGCGGGATTTCCTACAATGAGCAGTTCTTC,CASSPWTSGISYNEQFF,TRBJ2-1,TRBV7-8,NA,TRBD2
TGCGCCAGCAGCCAAGCGCTCGGCGGGCTGAGGGAGCAGTACTTC,CASSQALGGLREQYF,TRBJ2-7,TRBV4-3,NA,NA
TGTGCCAGCTCACTTTACGCCAGGAACAATGAGCAGTTCTTC,CASSLYARNNEQFF,TRBJ2-1,TRBV18,NA,NA
TGTGCCAGCAGCTCGGACACGTACAATGAGCAGTTCTTC,CASSSDTYNEQFF,TRBJ2-1,TRBV5-4,NA,NA
TGTGCCAGCAGTTACTCCATGGCGGCGGGTGAAAAACTGTTTTTT,CASSYSMAAGEKLFF,TRBJ1-4,TRBV6-5,NA,NA
TGTGCCAGCAGTTTAGATAGTGATCAGCCCCAGCATTTT,CASSLDSDQPQHF,TRBJ1-5,TRBV27,NA,NA
TGCGCCAGCAGCCAGTTCAAAGGACAGGTCTCGAATGAGCAGTTCTTC,CASSQFKGQVSNEQFF,TRBJ2-1,TRBV4-3,NA,TRBD1
TGCGCCAGCAGCTGGACTAGCGGGAGTTCAGATACGCAGTATTTT,CASSWTSGSSDTQYF,TRBJ2-3,TRBV5-1,NA,TRBD2
TGTGCCAGCAGCTTAGCGCTGGGGGGGAACACTGAAGCTTTCTTT,CASSLALGGNTEAFF,TRBJ1-1,TRBV7-9,many,NA
TGTGCCAGCAGCCAAAGACGGACTAGCGGGAGAGAGACCCAGTACTTC,CASSQRRTSGRETQYF,TRBJ2-5,TRBV14,NA,TRBD2
TGTGCCAGCAGCTCCCCGAGGCTAGCGGGAGATGAGCAGTACTTC,CASSSPRLAGDEQYF,TRBJ2-7,TRBV6-5,NA,TRBD2
TGTGCCAGCAGCGAGGGACAGGGCCGGGGTGAAAAACTGTTTTTT,CASSEGQGRGEKLFF,TRBJ1-4,TRBV7-2,NA,TRBD1
TGTGCCAGTAGTCCTGTGGCGAACACTGAAGCTTTCTTT,CASSPVANTEAFF,TRBJ1-1,TRBV19,NA,NA